This T cell receptor (beta chain) was sequenced during a study of blood T cell repertoires in COVID-19. Study-wide context: The United States, Italy and Spain supplied acute and convalescent COVID-19 samples.

Only in-frame clones appear in the TCRdb table, and some are missing; sequencing was by immunoSEQ multiplex PCR. The data contain roughly 80,000 clones, approximately 80% of them singletons. The sequence derives from a man older than 75 with acute or convalescent COVID-19. Material: peripheral blood.

CDR3: CATSDSQSTYNEQFF. The CDR3 DNA is TGTGCCACCAGTGATTCCCAATCGACTTACAATGAGCAGTTCTTC. The genes are TRBV24-1 and TRBJ2-1, with no clear D. CDR3 length: 15 amino acids. Between the trimmed V and J ends, which lost 2 bases and 4 bases, there was a span of 11 bases. In germline, CDR1 is KGHDR, CDR2 SFDVKD.